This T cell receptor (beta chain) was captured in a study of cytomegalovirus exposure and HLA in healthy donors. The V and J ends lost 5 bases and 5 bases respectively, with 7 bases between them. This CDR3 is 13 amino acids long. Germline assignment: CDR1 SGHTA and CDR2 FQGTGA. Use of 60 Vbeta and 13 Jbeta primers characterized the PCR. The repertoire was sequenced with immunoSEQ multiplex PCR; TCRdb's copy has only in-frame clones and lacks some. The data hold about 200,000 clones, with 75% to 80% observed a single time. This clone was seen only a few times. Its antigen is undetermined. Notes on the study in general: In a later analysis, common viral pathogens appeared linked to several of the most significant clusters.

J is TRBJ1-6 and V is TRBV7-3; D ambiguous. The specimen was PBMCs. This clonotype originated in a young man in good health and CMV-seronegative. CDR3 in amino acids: CASSKTNNSPLHF. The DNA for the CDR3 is TGTGCCAGCAGCAAGACAAATAATTCACCCCTCCACTTT.